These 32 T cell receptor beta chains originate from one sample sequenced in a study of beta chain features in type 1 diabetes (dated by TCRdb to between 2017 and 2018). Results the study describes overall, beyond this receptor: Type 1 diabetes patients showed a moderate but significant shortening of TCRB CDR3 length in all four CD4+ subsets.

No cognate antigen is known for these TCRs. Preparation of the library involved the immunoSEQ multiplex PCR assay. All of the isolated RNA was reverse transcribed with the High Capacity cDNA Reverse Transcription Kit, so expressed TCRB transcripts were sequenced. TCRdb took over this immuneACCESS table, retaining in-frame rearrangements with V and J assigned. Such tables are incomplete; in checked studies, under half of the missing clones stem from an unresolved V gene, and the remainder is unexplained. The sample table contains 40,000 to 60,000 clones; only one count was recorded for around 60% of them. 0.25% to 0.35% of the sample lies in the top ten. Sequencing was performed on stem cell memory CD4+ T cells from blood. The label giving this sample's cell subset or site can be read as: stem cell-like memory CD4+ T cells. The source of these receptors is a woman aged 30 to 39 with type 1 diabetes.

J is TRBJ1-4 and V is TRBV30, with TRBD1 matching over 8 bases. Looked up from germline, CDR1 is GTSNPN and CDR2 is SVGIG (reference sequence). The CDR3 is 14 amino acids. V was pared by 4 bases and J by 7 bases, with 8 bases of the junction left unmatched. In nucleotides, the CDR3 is TGTGCCTGGAATCTTCAGGGGGCGAGTGAAAAACTGTTTTTT. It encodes CAWNLQGASEKLFF.

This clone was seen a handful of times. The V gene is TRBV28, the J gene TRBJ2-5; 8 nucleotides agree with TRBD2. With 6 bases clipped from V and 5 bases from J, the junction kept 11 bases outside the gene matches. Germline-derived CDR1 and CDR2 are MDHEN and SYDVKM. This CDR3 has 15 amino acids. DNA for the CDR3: TGTGCCAGCAGCCCTTTAGCGGGAAGAGGGGAGACCCAGTACTTC. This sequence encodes CASSPLAGRGETQYF.

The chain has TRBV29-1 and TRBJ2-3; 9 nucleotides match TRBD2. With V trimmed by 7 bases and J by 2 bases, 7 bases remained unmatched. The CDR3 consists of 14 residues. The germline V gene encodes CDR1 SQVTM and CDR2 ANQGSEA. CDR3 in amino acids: CSALAGAPTDTQYF. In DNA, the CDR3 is TGCAGCGCCTTAGCGGGAGCCCCCACAGATACGCAGTATTTT.

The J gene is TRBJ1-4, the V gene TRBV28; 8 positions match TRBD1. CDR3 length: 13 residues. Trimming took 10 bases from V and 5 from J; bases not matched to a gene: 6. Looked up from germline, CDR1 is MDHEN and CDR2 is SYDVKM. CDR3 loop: CAIADRDNEKLFF. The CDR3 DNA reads TGTGCCATCGCGGACAGGGACAATGAAAAACTGTTTTTT.

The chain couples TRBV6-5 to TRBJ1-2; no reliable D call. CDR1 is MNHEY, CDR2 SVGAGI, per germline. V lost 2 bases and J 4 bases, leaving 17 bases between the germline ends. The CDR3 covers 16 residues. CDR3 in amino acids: CASSYLRFLPGYGYTF. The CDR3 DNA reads TGTGCCAGCAGTTACCTACGCTTCCTTCCAGGCTATGGCTACACCTTC.

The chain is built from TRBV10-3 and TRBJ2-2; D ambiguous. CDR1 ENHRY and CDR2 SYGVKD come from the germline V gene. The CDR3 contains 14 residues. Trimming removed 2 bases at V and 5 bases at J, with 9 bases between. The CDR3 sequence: CAISERKQTGELFF. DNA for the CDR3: TGTGCCATCAGTGAGCGGAAACAGACCGGGGAGCTGTTTTTT.

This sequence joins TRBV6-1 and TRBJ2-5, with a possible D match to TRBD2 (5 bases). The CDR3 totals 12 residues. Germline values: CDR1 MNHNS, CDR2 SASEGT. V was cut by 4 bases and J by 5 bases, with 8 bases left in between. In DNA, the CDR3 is TGTGCCAGCAGTGTTACGGGGGAGACCCAGTACTTC. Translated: CASSVTGETQYF.

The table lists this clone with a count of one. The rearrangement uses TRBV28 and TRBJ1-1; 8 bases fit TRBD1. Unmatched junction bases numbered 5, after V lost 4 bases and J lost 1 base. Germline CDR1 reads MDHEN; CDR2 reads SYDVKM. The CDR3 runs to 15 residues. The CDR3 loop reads CASSSTGGGNTEAFF. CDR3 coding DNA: TGTGCCAGCAGTTCCACAGGGGGGGGGAACACTGAAGCTTTCTTT. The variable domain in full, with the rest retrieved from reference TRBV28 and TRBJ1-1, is DVKVTQSSRYLVKRTGEKVFLECVQDMDHENMFWYRQDPGLGLRLIYFSYDVKMKEKGDIPEGYSVSREKKERFSLILESASTNQTSMYLCASSSTGGGNTEAFFGQGTRLTVV.

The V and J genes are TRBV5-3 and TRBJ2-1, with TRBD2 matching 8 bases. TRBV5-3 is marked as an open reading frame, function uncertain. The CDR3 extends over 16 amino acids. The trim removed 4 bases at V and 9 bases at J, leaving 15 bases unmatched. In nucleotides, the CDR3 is TGTGCCAGAAGCCCGGGAGGGGGGCTGTCAATGGGTGAGCAGTTCTTC. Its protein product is CARSPGGGLSMGEQFF.

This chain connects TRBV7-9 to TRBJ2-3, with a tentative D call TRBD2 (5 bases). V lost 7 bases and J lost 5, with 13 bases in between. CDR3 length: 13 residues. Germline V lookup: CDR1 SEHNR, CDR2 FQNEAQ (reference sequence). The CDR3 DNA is TGTGCCAGCACCCTGTCCGGGGTAGATACGCAGTATTTT. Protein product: CASTLSGVDTQYF.

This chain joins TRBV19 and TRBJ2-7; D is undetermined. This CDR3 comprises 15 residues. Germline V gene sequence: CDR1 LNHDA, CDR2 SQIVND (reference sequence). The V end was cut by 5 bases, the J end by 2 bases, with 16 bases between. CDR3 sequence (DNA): TGTGCCAGTAGTCGATCGGTTACGAGAACCTACGAGCAGTACTTC. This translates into CASSRSVTRTYEQYF.

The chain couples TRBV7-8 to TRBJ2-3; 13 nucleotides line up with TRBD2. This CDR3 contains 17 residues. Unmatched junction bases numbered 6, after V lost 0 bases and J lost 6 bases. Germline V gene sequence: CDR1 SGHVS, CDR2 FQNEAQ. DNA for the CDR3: TGTGCCAGCAGCTTAGCGCGGACTAGCGGGAGAGGGGATACGCAGTATTTT. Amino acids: CASSLARTSGRGDTQYF.

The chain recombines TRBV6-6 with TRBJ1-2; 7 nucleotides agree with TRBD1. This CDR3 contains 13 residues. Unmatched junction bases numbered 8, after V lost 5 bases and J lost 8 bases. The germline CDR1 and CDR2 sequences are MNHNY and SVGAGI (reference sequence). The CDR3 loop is CASSQGNRGGYTF. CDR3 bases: TGTGCCAGCAGTCAGGGGAACAGGGGCGGCTACACCTTC.

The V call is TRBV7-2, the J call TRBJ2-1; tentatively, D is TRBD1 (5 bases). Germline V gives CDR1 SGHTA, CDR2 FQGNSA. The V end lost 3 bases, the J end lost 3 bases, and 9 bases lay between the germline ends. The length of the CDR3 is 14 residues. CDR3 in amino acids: CASSFRTSYNEQFF. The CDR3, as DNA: TGTGCCAGCAGCTTTCGGACAAGCTACAATGAGCAGTTCTTC.

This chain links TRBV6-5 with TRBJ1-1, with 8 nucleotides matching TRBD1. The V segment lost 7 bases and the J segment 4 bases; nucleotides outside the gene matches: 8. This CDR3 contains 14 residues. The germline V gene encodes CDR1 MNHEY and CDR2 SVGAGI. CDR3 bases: TGTGCCAGCATTAACAGGGGGTTAAGCACTGAAGCTTTCTTT. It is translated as CASINRGLSTEAFF.

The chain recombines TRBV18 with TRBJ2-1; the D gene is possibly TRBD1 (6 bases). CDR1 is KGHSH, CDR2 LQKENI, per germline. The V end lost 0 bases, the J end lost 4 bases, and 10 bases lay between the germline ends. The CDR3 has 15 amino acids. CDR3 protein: CASSPPAGQYNEQFF. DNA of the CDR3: TGTGCCAGCTCACCACCGGCCGGACAGTACAATGAGCAGTTCTTC.

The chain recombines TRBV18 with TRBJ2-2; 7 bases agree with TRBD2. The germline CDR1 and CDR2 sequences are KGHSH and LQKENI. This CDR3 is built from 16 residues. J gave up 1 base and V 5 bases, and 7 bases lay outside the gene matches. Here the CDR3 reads CASSGDGGRNTGELFF. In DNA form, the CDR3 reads TGTGCCAGCTCAGGCGATGGCGGGAGGAACACCGGGGAGCTGTTTTTT.

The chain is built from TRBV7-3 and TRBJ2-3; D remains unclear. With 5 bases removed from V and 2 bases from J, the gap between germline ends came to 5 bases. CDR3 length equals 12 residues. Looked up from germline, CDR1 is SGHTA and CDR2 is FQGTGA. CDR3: CASSRDTDTQYF. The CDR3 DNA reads TGTGCCAGCAGCAGAGACACAGATACGCAGTATTTT.

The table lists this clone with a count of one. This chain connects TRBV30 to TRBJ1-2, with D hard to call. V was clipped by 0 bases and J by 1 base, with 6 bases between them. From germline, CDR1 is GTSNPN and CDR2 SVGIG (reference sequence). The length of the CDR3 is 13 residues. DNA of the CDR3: TGTGCCTGGAGTGTAGAGGGTAACTATGGCTACACCTTC. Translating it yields CAWSVEGNYGYTF.

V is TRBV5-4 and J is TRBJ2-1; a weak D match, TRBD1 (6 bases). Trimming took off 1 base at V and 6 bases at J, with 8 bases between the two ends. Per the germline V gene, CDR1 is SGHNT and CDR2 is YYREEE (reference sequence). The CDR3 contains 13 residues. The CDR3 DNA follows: TGTGCCAGCAGCTTGAACAGGGCCAATGAGCAGTTCTTC. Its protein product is CASSLNRANEQFF.

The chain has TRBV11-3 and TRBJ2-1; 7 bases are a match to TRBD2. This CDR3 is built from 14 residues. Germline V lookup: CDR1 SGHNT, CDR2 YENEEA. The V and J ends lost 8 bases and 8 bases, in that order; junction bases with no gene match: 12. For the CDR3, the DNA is TGTGCCAGCGCGTTCGAAGCGGGAAGACATGAGCAGTTCTTC. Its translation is CASAFEAGRHEQFF. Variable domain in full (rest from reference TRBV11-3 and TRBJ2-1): EAGVVQSPRYKIIEKKQPVAFWCNPISGHNTLYWYLQNLGQGPELLIRYENEEAVDDSQLPKDRFSAERLKGVDSTLKIQPAELGDSAVYLCASAFEAGRHEQFFGPGTRLTVL.

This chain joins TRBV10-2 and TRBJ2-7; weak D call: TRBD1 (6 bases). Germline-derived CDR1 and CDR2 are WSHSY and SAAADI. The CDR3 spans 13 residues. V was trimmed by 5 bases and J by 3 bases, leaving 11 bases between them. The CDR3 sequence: CASSFGQHYEQYF. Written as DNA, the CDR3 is TGCGCCAGCAGTTTCGGACAGCACTACGAGCAGTACTTC.

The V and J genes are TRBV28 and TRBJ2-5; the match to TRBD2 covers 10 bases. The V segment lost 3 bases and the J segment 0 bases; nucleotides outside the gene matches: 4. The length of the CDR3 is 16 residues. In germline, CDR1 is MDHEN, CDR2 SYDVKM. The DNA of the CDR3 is TGTGCCAGCAGTTTCCAGCGGGGGGGGTACCAAGAGACCCAGTACTTC. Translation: CASSFQRGGYQETQYF.

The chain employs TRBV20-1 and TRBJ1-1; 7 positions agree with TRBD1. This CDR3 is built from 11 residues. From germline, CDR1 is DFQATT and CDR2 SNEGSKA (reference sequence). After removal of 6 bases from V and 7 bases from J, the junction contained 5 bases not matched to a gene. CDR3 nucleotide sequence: TGCAGTGCGAGGGACAGCCTTGAAGCTTTCTTT. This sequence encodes CSARDSLEAFF.

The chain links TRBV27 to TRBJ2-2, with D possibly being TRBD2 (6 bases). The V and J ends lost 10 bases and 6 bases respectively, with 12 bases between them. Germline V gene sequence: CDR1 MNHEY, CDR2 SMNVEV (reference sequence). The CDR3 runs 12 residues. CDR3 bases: TGTGCCACCCAGGGACTTGCCGGGGAGCTGTTTTTT. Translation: CATQGLAGELFF.

CDR3 DNA sequence: TGTGCCAGCAGCCCGTCTAGCGGGAGAGGGACCCAGTACTTC. Amino acid sequence: CASSPSSGRGTQYF. The chain recombines TRBV7-2 with TRBJ2-5; TRBD2 agrees at 10 bases. Unmatched junction bases numbered 7, after V lost 5 bases and J lost 7 bases. Germline-derived CDR1 and CDR2 are SGHTA and FQGNSA. This CDR3 spans 14 amino acids.

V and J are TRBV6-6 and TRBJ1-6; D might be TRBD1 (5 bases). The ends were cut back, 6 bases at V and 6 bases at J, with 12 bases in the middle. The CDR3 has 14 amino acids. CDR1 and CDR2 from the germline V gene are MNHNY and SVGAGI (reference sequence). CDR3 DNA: TGTGCCAGCAGCTCACTGGGGGGTAATTCACCCCTCCACTTT. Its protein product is CASSSLGGNSPLHF.

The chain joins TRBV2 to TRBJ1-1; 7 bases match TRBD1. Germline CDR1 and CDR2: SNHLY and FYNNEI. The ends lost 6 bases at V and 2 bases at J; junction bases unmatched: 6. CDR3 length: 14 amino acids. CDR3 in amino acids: CASSQDRTNTEAFF. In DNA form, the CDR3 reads TGTGCCAGCAGCCAGGACAGGACCAACACTGAAGCTTTCTTT.

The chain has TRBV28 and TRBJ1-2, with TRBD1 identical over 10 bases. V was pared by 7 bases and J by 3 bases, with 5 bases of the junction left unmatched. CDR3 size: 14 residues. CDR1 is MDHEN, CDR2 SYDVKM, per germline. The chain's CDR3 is CASIRDRGYYGYTF. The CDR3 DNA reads TGTGCCAGCATAAGGGACAGGGGTTACTATGGCTACACCTTC.

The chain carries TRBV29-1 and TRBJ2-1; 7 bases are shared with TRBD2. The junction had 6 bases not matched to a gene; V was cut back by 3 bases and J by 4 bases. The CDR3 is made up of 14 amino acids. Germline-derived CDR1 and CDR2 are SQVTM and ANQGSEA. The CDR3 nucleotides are TGCAGCGTTGATGAAACTAGCGCTTACAATGAGCAGTTCTTC. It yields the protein CSVDETSAYNEQFF.

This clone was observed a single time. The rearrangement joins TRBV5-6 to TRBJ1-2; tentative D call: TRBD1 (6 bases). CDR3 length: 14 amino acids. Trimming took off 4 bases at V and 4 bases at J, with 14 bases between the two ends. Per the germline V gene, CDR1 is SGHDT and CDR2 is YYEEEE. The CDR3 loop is CASSPTQGSYGYTF. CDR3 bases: TGTGCCAGCAGCCCGACCCAGGGGAGCTATGGCTACACCTTC.

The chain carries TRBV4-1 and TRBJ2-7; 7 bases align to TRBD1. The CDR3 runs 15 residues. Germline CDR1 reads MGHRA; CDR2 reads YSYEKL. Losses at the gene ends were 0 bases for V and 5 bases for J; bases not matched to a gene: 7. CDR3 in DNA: TGCGCCAGCAGCCAAGAACCGACAGGGTCCAACGAGCAGTACTTC. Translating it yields CASSQEPTGSNEQYF.